The clone carrying this T cell receptor (beta chain) was detected ten times or more. V shed 6 bases and J 3 bases; nucleotides not matched to a gene: 9. The CDR3 is 15 residues long. Scientists amplified the TCR beta CDR3 regions from RNA transcripts. In the first round, RT-PCR was carried out with HTBI primers, and a multiplex PCR formed the second round. TCRdb re-analysed the multiplex PCR reads in MiXCR, keeping a single row per CDR3 protein. The sample yields fewer than 600,000 distinct CDR3 sequences, around 14% seen once. These data belong to a study of Graves' ophthalmopathy and Graves' hyperthyroidism.

The TCR comes from a woman in her thirties with Graves' ophthalmopathy. The specimen was blood. V usage is TRBV12-3 or TRBV12-4 and J usage is TRBJ2-7; TRBD1 matches 9 bases. The CDR3 region is CASSPTGQGIYEQYF. CDR3 coding DNA: TGTGCCAGCAGCCCCACTGGACAGGGGATCTACGAGCAGTACTTC.